This record covers a single T cell receptor beta chain. Its antigen is still unknown. TCRdb's copy holds only in-frame clones and misses some; the assay was immunoSEQ multiplex PCR. This table has about 80,000 clones, over 90% appearing once. This entry is derived from a study of siplizumab effects on memory and regulatory T cells. Study results and caveats: With siplizumab, mappable alloreactive CD4+ clones averaged around 70% Treg-derived, versus more than 25% in controls. Proliferating Tregs from siplizumab cultures lacked functional confirmation of suppression.

V gave up 5 bases and J gave up 4 bases; unmatched junction bases: 14. The germline CDR1 and CDR2 sequences are PRHDT and FYEKMQ (reference sequence). The CDR3 contains 18 residues. Material for sequencing was CD8+ T cells sorted from blood. This TCR derives from a human donor in good health. The chain employs TRBV13 and TRBJ2-2; TRBD2 aligns across 9 bases. The CDR3 coding sequence is TGTGCCAGCAGCCCCGAGGTGTGGCGGGAGGGTACCACCGGGGAGCTGTTTTTT. Translating it yields CASSPEVWREGTTGELFF.